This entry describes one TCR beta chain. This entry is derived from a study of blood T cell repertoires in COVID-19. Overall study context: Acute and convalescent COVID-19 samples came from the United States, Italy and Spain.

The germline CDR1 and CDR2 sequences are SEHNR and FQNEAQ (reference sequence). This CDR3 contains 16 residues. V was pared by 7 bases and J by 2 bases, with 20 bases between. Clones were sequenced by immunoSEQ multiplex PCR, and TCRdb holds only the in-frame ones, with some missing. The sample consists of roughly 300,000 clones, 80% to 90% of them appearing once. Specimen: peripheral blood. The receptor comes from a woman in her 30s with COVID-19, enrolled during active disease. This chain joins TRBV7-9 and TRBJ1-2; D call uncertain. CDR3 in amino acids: CASKYPPRSQNYGYTF. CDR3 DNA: TGTGCCAGCAAGTACCCCCCTAGATCCCAAAACTATGGCTACACCTTC.